These 26 T cell receptor beta chains were sequenced from one sample in a study of OX40 agonist ivuxolimab in advanced cancers. Profiling relied on immunoSEQ multiplex PCR, and the TCRdb table lists in-frame clones only, not all of them. The table records 53,000 or so clones, approximately 87% of them present only once. The material was CD4+ or CD8+ T cells sorted from blood, obtained in a trial of the OX40 agonist ivuxolimab. The receptors originated from an adult with an advanced solid tumor such as melanoma, head and neck, liver or kidney cancer.

The chain couples TRBV6-5 to TRBJ2-3, with 8 bases identical to TRBD1. V lost 6 bases, J lost 3 bases, and 5 bases stayed unmatched. The germline V gene encodes CDR1 MNHEY and CDR2 SVGAGI. The CDR3 length is 14 residues. CDR3 nucleotides: TGTGCCAGCAGCCGGACAGGGTGGACAGATACGCAGTATTTT. This gives the protein CASSRTGWTDTQYF.

This sequence joins TRBV6-5 and TRBJ1-2; D is possibly TRBD1 (6 bases). The CDR3 totals 14 residues. V lost 5 bases to trimming and J lost 5 bases, with 15 bases between them. Germline V gene sequence: CDR1 MNHEY, CDR2 SVGAGI. CDR3 amino acids: CASSRGTRGYGYTF. DNA of the CDR3: TGTGCCAGCAGTAGGGGGACAAGGGGGTATGGCTACACCTTC.

The chain employs TRBV4-3 and TRBJ2-7, with TRBD2 as a possible D gene (6 bases). This CDR3 has 15 amino acids. Germline lookup yields CDR1 LGHNA and CDR2 YSLEER. The germline V and J ends were trimmed by 4 bases and 3 bases, with 16 bases remaining between them. The CDR3 DNA sequence: TGCGCCAGCAGCCCGACGCGCGGGACCCGCTACGAGCAGTACTTC. Its translation is CASSPTRGTRYEQYF.

The chain employs TRBV28 and TRBJ1-5; D might be TRBD1 (6 bases). V gave up 1 base and J gave up 3 bases, with 13 bases separating them. The CDR3 consists of 16 residues. Per the germline V gene, CDR1 is MDHEN and CDR2 is SYDVKM. The CDR3 here is CASSLFADRFNQPQHF. For the CDR3, the DNA is TGTGCCAGCAGTTTATTTGCGGACAGATTCAATCAGCCCCAGCATTTT.

This rearrangement joins TRBV6-5 to TRBJ1-1; D might be TRBD1 (5 bases). The CDR3 covers 15 residues. The V gene lost 0 bases and the J gene lost 6 bases, with 14 bases spanning the gap. Germline V gives CDR1 MNHEY, CDR2 SVGAGI. The CDR3 sequence: CASSYSGRADAEAFF. CDR3 in DNA: TGTGCCAGCAGTTACTCGGGCAGGGCCGACGCTGAAGCTTTCTTT.

The CDR3 sequence is CASRPPPRGPYNEQFF. CDR3 DNA sequence: TGCGCCAGCAGACCCCCCCCCAGGGGGCCCTACAATGAGCAGTTCTTC. This sequence joins TRBV5-1 and TRBJ2-1; TRBD1 matches at 8 bases. The CDR3 spans 16 residues. The V and J ends lost 5 bases and 2 bases, in that order; junction bases with no gene match: 9. Germline V gene data show CDR1 as SGHRS and CDR2 as YFSETQ.

The rearrangement joins TRBV5-6 to TRBJ1-2; TRBD1 is a possible D gene (6 bases). Germline values: CDR1 SGHDT, CDR2 YYEEEE. The CDR3 covers 13 residues. The V gene lost 0 bases and the J gene lost 7 bases, with 10 bases spanning the gap. Here the CDR3 DNA reads TGTGCCAGCAGCTTGGGGCAGGGGTCTGGCTACACCTTC. Amino acid sequence: CASSLGQGSGYTF.

This clone has only a few counts. The V and J genes are TRBV6-1 and TRBJ2-2, with 8 bases fitting TRBD1. This CDR3 has 15 amino acids. The V gene end was trimmed by 1 base and the J gene end by 7 bases; junction bases not matched to a gene: 5. Looked up from germline, CDR1 is MNHNS and CDR2 is SASEGT. CDR3 protein: CASSEDRGEGGELFF. For the CDR3, the DNA is TGTGCCAGCAGTGAAGACAGGGGGGAAGGCGGGGAGCTGTTTTTT.

The chain carries TRBV7-8 and TRBJ1-2; D perhaps matches TRBD1 (6 bases). CDR3 length: 14 amino acids. V was trimmed by 5 bases and J by 5 bases, leaving 15 bases between them. Germline values: CDR1 SGHVS, CDR2 FQNEAQ. The CDR3 loop is CASSQGLPDYGYTF. The CDR3 DNA sequence: TGTGCCAGCAGCCAGGGGTTGCCAGATTATGGCTACACCTTC.

The chain employs TRBV6-5 and TRBJ1-6, with no clear D. V lost 9 bases to trimming and J lost 5 bases, with 14 bases between them. Germline CDR1 reads MNHEY; CDR2 reads SVGAGI. This CDR3 region has 14 residues. CDR3 sequence (DNA): TGTGCCAGTAGTGTGGGAGGAAATAATTCACCCCTCCACTTT. Translated, it gives CASSVGGNNSPLHF.

The chain carries TRBV19 and TRBJ1-4, with no clear D. Germline CDR1 is LNHDA and CDR2 is SQIVND (reference sequence). The V and J ends lost 5 bases and 6 bases respectively, with 7 bases between them. The CDR3 spans 12 residues. CDR3 DNA sequence: TGTGCCAGTAGTCAACACGATGAAAAACTGTTTTTT. Protein sequence: CASSQHDEKLFF.

This clone was seen just once. The rearrangement joins TRBV11-2 to TRBJ2-6; 10 positions agree with TRBD1. The V gene's germline CDR1 is SGHAT and CDR2 FQNNGV. The CDR3 is 18 residues long. With V trimmed by 6 bases and J by 1 base, 9 bases remained unmatched. This CDR3 is CASRKPGQGLSGANVLTF. DNA for the CDR3: TGTGCCAGCAGGAAACCGGGACAGGGGCTTTCTGGGGCCAACGTCCTGACTTTC.

This clone has only one observation. The chain has TRBV6-5 and TRBJ2-7; D is ambiguous. The V gene's germline CDR1 is MNHEY and CDR2 SVGAGI. V lost 6 bases and J 1 base, leaving 13 bases between the germline ends. There are 14 residues in the CDR3. The CDR3 DNA sequence: TGTGCCAGCAGACCAGCCACCCAATCCTACGAGCAGTACTTC. This translates into CASRPATQSYEQYF.

The chain joins TRBV6-6 to TRBJ2-7; 13 nucleotides agree with TRBD2. The V and J ends lost 7 bases and 2 bases, in that order; junction bases with no gene match: 8. Germline V gene data show CDR1 as MNHNY and CDR2 as SVGAGI (reference sequence). This CDR3 is built from 16 residues. CDR3 in amino acids: CASNTKTSGRTYEQYF. For the CDR3, the DNA is TGTGCCAGCAATACGAAGACTAGCGGGAGGACCTACGAGCAGTACTTC.

The chain combines TRBV18 with TRBJ2-7; D is unresolved. CDR1 and CDR2 (germline): KGHSH, LQKENI. The ends were cut back, 4 bases at V and 5 bases at J, with 9 bases in the middle. The length of the CDR3 is 12 residues. The CDR3 DNA follows: TGTGCCAGCTCACAGGGTTTCGACGAGCAGTACTTC. Translated, it gives CASSQGFDEQYF.

The chain recombines TRBV11-2 with TRBJ2-7; D perhaps matches TRBD1 (6 bases). Germline CDR1 and CDR2: SGHAT and FQNNGV. Trimming stripped 3 bases from V and 1 base from J, with 10 bases between. The CDR3 consists of 14 residues. This CDR3 is CASSLSGTSYEQYF. CDR3 nucleotides: TGTGCCAGCAGCTTGTCCGGGACATCCTACGAGCAGTACTTC.

The chain uses TRBV5-6 and TRBJ2-7; tentatively, D is TRBD1 (5 bases). Germline assignment: CDR1 SGHDT and CDR2 YYEEEE. The CDR3 sequence is 14 residues long. V dropped 5 bases and J dropped 3 bases, with 15 bases sitting between them. CDR3 coding DNA: TGTGCCAGCAGTTTTGGAGACAGTTACTACGAGCAGTACTTC. Translated: CASSFGDSYYEQYF. The variable domain in full, with the rest retrieved from reference TRBV5-6 and TRBJ2-7, is DAGVTQSPTHLIKTRGQQVTLRCSPKSGHDTVSWYQQALGQGPQFIFQYYEEEERQRGNFPDRFSGHQFPNYSSELNVNALLLGDSALYLCASSFGDSYYEQYFGPGTRLTVT.

The rearrangement joins TRBV5-4 to TRBJ2-7; maybe TRBD2 (6 bases). Trimming cost V 2 bases and J 2 bases, with 14 bases left between them. CDR3 length: 15 amino acids. Germline assignment: CDR1 SGHNT and CDR2 YYREEE (reference sequence). The DNA for the CDR3 is TGTGCCAGCAGCTTCGAGGCGGGACGAACCTACGAGCAGTACTTC. Its protein product is CASSFEAGRTYEQYF.

The chain carries TRBV7-8 and TRBJ2-7; 7 bases align to TRBD2. Trimming at V came to 4 bases and at J to 3 bases, leaving 3 bases not matched to a gene. The CDR3 spans 13 residues. The germline V gene has CDR1 SGHVS and CDR2 FQNEAQ. The CDR3 bases are TGTGCCAGCAGCTATGCTAGCGGCTACGAGCAGTACTTC. Its translation is CASSYASGYEQYF.

The chain carries TRBV5-1 and TRBJ2-1, with D perhaps matching TRBD2 (5 bases). The germline V gene encodes CDR1 SGHRS and CDR2 YFSETQ. The length of the CDR3 is 15 residues. Deletions cut 0 bases from V and 7 bases from J, with 14 bases between. The DNA for the CDR3 is TGCGCCAGCAGCTTGGGGTCAGGCACGGGGAATGAGCAGTTCTTC. This gives the protein CASSLGSGTGNEQFF.

CDR3 DNA sequence: TGTGCCATCAGTGAGTCCCAGGCTGTCAATTCACCCCTCCACTTT. Translating gives CAISESQAVNSPLHF. The V gene is TRBV10-3, the J gene TRBJ1-6; D is uncertain. Germline values: CDR1 ENHRY, CDR2 SYGVKD. The CDR3 contains 15 residues. The V end was cut by 0 bases, the J end by 7 bases, with 10 bases between.

CDR3 coding DNA: TGTGCCAGCAGCCAACGGAGGACAGGGGTGAACACTGAAGCTTTCTTT. Amino acids: CASSQRRTGVNTEAFF. V gene TRBV14 combines with J gene TRBJ1-1; 9 bases agree with TRBD1. Per the germline V gene, CDR1 is SGHDN and CDR2 is FVKESK. V was clipped by 2 bases and J by 0 bases; unmatched bases: 4. The CDR3 covers 16 residues. Full variable domain (outside the CDR3, taken from reference TRBV14 and TRBJ1-1): EAGVTQFPSHSVIEKGQTVTLRCDPISGHDNLYWYRRVMGKEIKFLLHFVKESKQDESGMPNNRFLAERTGGTYSTLKVQPAELEDSGVYFCASSQRRTGVNTEAFFGQGTRLTVV.

This chain uses TRBV10-3 with TRBJ2-3; 7 bases are a match to TRBD2. Germline V gives CDR1 ENHRY, CDR2 SYGVKD. J gave up 3 bases and V 6 bases, and 9 bases lay outside the gene matches. CDR3 size: 15 residues. The CDR3 DNA is TGTGCCATCAGAACGACTAGCAAGATGACAGATACGCAGTATTTT. The encoded protein is CAIRTTSKMTDTQYF.

The V gene is TRBV6-6, the J gene TRBJ1-5, with TRBD1 matching over 7 bases. Germline-derived CDR1 and CDR2 are MNHNY and SVGAGI (reference sequence). V lost 6 bases, J lost 6 bases, and 5 bases stayed unmatched. The CDR3 is 13 residues long. The CDR3 DNA is TGTGCCAGCAGCACTCAGGGGGGTCAGCCCCAGCATTTT. This codes for CASSTQGGQPQHF.

V is TRBV29-1 and J is TRBJ2-3; 13 bases map to TRBD2. This CDR3 has 15 residues. From germline, CDR1 is SQVTM and CDR2 ANQGSEA. The J segment lost 1 base and the V segment lost 6 bases, leaving 4 bases of the junction unmatched. CDR3 sequence: CSVRGLAGRTDTQYF. The CDR3 bases are TGCAGCGTAAGGGGACTAGCGGGGCGCACAGATACGCAGTATTTT.

The chain joins TRBV2 to TRBJ2-2; the match to TRBD1 covers 7 bases. The CDR3 runs to 12 residues. Looked up from germline, CDR1 is SNHLY and CDR2 is FYNNEI. The V and J ends lost 6 bases and 6 bases, in that order; junction bases with no gene match: 1. CDR3 protein: CASSDRAGELFF. The CDR3 nucleotides read TGTGCCAGCAGCGACAGGGCCGGGGAGCTGTTTTTT.